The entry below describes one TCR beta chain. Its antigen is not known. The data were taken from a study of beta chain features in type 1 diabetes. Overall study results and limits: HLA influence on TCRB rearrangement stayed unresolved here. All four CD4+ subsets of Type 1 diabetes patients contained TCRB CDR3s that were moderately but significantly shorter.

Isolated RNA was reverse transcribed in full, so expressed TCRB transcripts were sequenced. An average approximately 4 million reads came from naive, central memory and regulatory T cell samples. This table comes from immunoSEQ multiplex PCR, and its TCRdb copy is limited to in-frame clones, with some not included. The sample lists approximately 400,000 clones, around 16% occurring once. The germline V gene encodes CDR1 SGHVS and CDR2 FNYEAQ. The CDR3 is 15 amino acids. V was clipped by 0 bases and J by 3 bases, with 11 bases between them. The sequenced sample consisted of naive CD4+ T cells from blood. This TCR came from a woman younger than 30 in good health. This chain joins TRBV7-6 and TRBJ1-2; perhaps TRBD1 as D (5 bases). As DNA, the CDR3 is TGTGCCAGCAGCTTAGCGGGGCGGGGGGACTATGGCTACACCTTC. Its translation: CASSLAGRGDYGYTF.